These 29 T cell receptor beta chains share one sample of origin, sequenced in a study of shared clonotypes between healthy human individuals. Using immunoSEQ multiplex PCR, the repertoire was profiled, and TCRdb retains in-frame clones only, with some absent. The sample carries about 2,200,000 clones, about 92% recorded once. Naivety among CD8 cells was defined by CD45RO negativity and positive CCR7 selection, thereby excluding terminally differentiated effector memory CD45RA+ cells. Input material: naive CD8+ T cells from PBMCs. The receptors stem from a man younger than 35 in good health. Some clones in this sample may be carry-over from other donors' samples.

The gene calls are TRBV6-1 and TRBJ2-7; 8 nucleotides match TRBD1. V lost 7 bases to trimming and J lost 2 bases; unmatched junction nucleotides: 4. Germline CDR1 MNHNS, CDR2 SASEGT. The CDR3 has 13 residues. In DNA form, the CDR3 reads TGTGCCAGCATCTTGGACAGGGCCTACGAGCAGTACTTC. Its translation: CASILDRAYEQYF.

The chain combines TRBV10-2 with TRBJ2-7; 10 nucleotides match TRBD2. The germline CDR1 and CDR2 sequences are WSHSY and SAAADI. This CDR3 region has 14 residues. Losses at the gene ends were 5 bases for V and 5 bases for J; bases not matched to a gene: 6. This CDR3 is CASSLSGRAHEQYF. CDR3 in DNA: TGCGCCAGCAGTCTCAGCGGGAGGGCCCACGAGCAGTACTTC.

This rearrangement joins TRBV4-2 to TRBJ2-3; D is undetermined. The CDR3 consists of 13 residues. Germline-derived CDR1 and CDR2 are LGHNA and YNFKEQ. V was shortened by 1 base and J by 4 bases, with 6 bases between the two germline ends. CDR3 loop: CASSQGKADTQYF. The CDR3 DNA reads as TGTGCCAGCAGCCAAGGAAAAGCAGATACGCAGTATTTT.

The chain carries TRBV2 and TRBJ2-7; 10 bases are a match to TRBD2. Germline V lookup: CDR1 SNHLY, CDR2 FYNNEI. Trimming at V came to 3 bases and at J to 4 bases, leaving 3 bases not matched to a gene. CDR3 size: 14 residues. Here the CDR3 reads CASSELAGEYEQYF. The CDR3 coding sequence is TGTGCCAGCAGTGAGCTAGCGGGAGAATACGAGCAGTACTTC. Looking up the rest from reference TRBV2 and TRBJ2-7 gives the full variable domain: EPEVTQTPSHQVTQMGQEVILRCVPISNHLYFYWYRQILGQKVEFLVSFYNNEISEKSEIFDDQFSVERPDGSNFTLKIRSTKLEDSAMYFCASSELAGEYEQYFGPGTRLTVT.

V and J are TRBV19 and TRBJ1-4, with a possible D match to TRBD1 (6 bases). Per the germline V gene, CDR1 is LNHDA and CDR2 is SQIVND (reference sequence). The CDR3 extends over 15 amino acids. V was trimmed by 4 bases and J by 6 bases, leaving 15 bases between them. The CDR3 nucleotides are TGTGCCAGTAGTACCGGACAGTCGAAATATGAAAAACTGTTTTTT. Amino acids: CASSTGQSKYEKLFF.

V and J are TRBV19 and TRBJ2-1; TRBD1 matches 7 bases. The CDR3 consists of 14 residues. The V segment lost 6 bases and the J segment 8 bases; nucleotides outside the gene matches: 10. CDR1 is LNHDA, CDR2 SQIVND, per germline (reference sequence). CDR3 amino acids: CASSDRVWGDEQFF. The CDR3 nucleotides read TGTGCCAGTAGCGACAGGGTCTGGGGCGATGAGCAGTTCTTC.

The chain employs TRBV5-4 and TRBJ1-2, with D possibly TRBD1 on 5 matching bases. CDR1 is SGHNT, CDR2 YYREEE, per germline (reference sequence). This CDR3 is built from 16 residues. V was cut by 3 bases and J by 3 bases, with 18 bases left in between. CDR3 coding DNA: TGTGCCAGCAGCTCCTCCCGGGACGGAGGATACTATGGCTACACCTTC. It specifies CASSSSRDGGYYGYTF.

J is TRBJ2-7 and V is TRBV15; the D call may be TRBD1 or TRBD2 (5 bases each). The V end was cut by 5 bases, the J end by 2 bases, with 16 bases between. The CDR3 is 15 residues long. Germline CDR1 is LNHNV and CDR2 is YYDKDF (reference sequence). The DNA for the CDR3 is TGTGCCACCAGCGCCCGGGACGAGGCAGCCTACGAGCAGTACTTC. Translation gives CATSARDEAAYEQYF. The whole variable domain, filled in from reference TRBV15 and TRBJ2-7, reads DAMVIQNPRYQVTQFGKPVTLSCSQTLNHNVMYWYQQKSSQAPKLLFHYYDKDFNNEADTPDNFQSRRPNTSFCFLDIRSPGLGDTAMYLCATSARDEAAYEQYFGPGTRLTVT.

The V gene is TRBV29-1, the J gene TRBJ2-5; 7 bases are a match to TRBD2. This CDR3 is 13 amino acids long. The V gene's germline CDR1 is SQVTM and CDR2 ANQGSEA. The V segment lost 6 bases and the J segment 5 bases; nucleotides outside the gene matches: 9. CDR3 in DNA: TGCAGCGTCGGACCGGGGGGAGGTGAGACCCAGTACTTC. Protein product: CSVGPGGGETQYF.

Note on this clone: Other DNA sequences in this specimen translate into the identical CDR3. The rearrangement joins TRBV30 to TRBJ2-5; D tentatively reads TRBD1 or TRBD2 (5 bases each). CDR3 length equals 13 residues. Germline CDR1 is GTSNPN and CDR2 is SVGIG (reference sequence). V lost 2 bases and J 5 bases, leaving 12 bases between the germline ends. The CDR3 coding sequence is TGTGCCTGGAGTCTTGGGGGTGCGGAGACCCAGTACTTC. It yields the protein CAWSLGGAETQYF.

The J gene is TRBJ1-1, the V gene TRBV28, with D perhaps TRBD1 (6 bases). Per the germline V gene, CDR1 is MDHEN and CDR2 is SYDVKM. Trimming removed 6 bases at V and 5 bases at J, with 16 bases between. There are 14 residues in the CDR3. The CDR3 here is CASRNLQGWTEAFF. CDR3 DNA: TGTGCCAGCAGGAACTTACAGGGATGGACTGAAGCTTTCTTT.

The CDR3 here is CASSGSGGSAYEQYF. CDR3 DNA sequence: TGTGCCAGCAGTGGATCGGGGGGGTCAGCCTACGAGCAGTACTTC. The rearrangement uses TRBV9 and TRBJ2-7, with 8 bases aligning to TRBD2. The J segment lost 2 bases and the V segment lost 5 bases, leaving 9 bases of the junction unmatched. The CDR3 has 15 amino acids. Per the germline V gene, CDR1 is SGDLS and CDR2 is YYNGEE. Full variable domain (outside the CDR3, taken from reference TRBV9 and TRBJ2-7): DSGVTQTPKHLITATGQRVTLRCSPRSGDLSVYWYQQSLDQGLQFLIQYYNGEERAKGNILERFSAQQFPDLHSELNLSSLELGDSALYFCASSGSGGSAYEQYFGPGTRLTVT.

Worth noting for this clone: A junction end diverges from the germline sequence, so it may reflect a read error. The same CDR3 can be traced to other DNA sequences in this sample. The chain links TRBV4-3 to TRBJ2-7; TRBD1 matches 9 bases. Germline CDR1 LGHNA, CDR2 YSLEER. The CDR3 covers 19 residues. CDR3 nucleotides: TGCGCCAGCAGCCAAGATTTTTTCACAGGGGGCGGCCAAGCCTACGAGCAGTACTTT. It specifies CASSQDFFTGGGQAYEQYF.

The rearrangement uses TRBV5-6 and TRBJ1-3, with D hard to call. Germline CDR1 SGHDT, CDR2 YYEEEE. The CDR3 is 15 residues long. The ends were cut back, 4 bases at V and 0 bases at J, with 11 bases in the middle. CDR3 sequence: CASSPDGTSGNTIYF. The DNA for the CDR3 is TGTGCCAGCAGCCCCGACGGAACCTCTGGAAACACCATATATTTT.

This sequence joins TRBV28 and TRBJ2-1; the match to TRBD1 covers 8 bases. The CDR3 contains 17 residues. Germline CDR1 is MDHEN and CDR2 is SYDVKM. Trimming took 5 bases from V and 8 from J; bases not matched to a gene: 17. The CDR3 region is CASSQTTRTGKGDEQFF. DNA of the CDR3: TGTGCCAGCAGTCAAACGACACGGACAGGGAAAGGGGATGAGCAGTTCTTC.

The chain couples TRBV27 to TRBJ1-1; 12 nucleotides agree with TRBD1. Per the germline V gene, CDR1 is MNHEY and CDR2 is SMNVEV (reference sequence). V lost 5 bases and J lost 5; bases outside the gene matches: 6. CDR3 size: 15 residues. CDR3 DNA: TGTGCCAGCAGTGCCCGGGACAGGGGGCTTACTGAAGCTTTCTTT. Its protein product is CASSARDRGLTEAFF.

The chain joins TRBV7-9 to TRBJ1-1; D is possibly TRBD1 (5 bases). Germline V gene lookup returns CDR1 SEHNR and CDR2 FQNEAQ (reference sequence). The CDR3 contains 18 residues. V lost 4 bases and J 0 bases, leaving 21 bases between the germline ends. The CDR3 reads CASSSTILSGRMNTEAFF. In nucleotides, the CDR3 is TGTGCCAGCAGCTCAACCATATTGTCGGGACGGATGAACACTGAAGCTTTCTTT.

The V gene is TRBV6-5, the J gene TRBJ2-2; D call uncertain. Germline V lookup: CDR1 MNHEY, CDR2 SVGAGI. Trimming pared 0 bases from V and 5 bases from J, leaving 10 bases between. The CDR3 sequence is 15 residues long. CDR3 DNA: TGTGCCAGCAGTTACTCGATCGGCAGGACCGGGGAGCTGTTTTTT. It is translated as CASSYSIGRTGELFF.

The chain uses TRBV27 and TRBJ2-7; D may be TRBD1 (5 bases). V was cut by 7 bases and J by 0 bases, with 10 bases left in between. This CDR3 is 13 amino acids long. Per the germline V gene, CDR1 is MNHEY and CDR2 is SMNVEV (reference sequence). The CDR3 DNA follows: TGTGCCAGCAATGACAGAAGCTCCTACGAGCAGTACTTC. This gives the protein CASNDRSSYEQYF.

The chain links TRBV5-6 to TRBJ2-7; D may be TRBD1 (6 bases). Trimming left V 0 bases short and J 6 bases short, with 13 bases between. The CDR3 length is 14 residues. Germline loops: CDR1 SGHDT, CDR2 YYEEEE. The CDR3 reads CASSLEITGFEQYF. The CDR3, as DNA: TGTGCCAGCAGCTTGGAGATAACAGGGTTCGAGCAGTACTTC.

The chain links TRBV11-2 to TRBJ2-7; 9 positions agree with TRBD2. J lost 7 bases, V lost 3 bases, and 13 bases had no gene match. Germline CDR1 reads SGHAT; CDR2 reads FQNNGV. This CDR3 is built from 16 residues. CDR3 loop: CASSFFSREGRGEQYF. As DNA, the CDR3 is TGTGCCAGCAGCTTTTTCTCGCGGGAGGGCCGGGGTGAGCAGTACTTC.

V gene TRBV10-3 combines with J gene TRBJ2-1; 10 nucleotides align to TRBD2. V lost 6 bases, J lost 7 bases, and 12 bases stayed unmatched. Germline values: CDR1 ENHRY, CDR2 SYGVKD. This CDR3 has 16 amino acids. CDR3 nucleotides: TGTGCCATCAGCGACAGAGCGGGAGGGGTCGGGAATGAGCAGTTCTTC. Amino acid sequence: CAISDRAGGVGNEQFF.

The CDR3 DNA sequence: TGTGCCAGCAGCTTACGGACTCCTCCAGATACGCAGTATTTT. It translates to CASSLRTPPDTQYF. V is TRBV7-7 and J is TRBJ2-3, with D possibly TRBD2 on 5 matching bases. Germline V CDR1 and CDR2: SSHAT, FNYEAQ (reference sequence). The CDR3 runs to 14 residues. Trimming left V 2 bases short and J 4 bases short, with 10 bases between. The variable domain in full, completed from reference TRBV7-7 and TRBJ2-3, reads GAGVSQSPRYKVTKRGQDVTLRCDPISSHATLYWYQQALGQGPEFLTYFNYEAQPDKSGLPSDRFSAERPEGSISTLTIQRTEQRDSAMYRCASSLRTPPDTQYFGPGTRLTVL.

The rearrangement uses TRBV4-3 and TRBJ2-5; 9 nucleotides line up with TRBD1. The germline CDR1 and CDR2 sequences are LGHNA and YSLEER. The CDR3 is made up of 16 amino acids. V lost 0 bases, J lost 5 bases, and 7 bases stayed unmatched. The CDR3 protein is CASSQDPDRGGETQYF. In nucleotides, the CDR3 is TGCGCCAGCAGCCAAGACCCCGACAGGGGGGGGGAGACCCAGTACTTC.

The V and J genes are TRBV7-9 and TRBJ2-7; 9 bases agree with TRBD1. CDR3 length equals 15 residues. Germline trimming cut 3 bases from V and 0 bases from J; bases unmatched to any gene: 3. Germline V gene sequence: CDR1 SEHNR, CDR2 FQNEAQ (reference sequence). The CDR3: CASSFGQGFSYEQYF. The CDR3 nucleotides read TGTGCCAGCAGCTTTGGACAGGGGTTCTCCTACGAGCAGTACTTC.

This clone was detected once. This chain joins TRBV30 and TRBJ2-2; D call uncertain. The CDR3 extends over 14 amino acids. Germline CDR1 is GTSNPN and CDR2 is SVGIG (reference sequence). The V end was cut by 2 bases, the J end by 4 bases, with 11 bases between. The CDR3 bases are TGTGCCTGGAGTTGGGCTGTGGGCACCGGGGAGCTGTTTTTT. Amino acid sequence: CAWSWAVGTGELFF.

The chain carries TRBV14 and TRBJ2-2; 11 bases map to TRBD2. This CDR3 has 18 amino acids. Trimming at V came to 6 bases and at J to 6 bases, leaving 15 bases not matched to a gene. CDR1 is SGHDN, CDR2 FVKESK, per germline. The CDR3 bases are TGTGCCAGCAGTCGGCCTAGCGGGGGGACAGAGAGGCCCGGGGAGCTGTTTTTT. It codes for CASSRPSGGTERPGELFF.

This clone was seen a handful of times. CDR3 sequence: CASRPLTSEQHEAFF. CDR3 coding DNA: TGCGCCAGCAGACCCCTGACCTCAGAACAACATGAAGCTTTCTTT. This chain joins TRBV4-1 and TRBJ1-1; D is ambiguous. In germline, CDR1 is MGHRA, CDR2 YSYEKL. Trimming left V 6 bases short and J 7 bases short, with 21 bases between. This CDR3 has 15 residues.

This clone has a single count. The CDR3 coding sequence is TGTGCCAGTACCCCACGGGGGGCTAGCGGGACCTACGAGCAGTACTTC. It encodes CASTPRGASGTYEQYF. This chain uses TRBV19 with TRBJ2-7, with TRBD2 identical over 9 bases. Per germline, CDR1 LNHDA and CDR2 SQIVND (reference sequence). This CDR3 has 16 amino acids. V dropped 7 bases and J dropped 2; count of bases not matched to a gene: 12.